These 2 T cell receptor beta chains came from one sample sequenced in a study of regulatory dendritic cells for organ transplantation. Sorted subsets were CFSE-labeled and cultured four to six days with allogeneic dendritic cells. Only in-frame clones appear in the TCRdb table, and some are missing; sequencing was by immunoSEQ multiplex PCR. The sample holds roughly 20,000 clones; approximately 83% are singletons and the top ten take 0.65% to 0.8%. Their specific antigens are unknown. The source material was naive CD4+ T cells from blood cultured with regulatory dendritic cells. Stated subset: CD45RA+ naive T cells. Receptor source: a human donor in good health.

The rearrangement uses TRBV5-5 and TRBJ1-5; D is ambiguous. The V gene lost 0 bases and the J gene lost 6 bases, with 10 bases spanning the gap. There are 14 residues in the CDR3. Germline V lookup: CDR1 SGHKS, CDR2 YYEKEE (reference sequence). CDR3 sequence reads: CASSLDRLSQPQHF. DNA for the CDR3: TGTGCCAGCAGCTTGGATAGGTTAAGTCAGCCCCAGCATTTT.

V gene TRBV7-2 combines with J gene TRBJ2-3, with D unclear. This CDR3 is 14 amino acids long. Germline V gives CDR1 SGHTA, CDR2 FQGNSA. The V end lost 1 base, the J end lost 0 bases, and 5 bases lay between the germline ends. Here the CDR3 DNA reads TGTGCCAGCAGCTTAGGGGCTAGCACAGATACGCAGTATTTT. Residues: CASSLGASTDTQYF.